This T cell receptor beta chain was recovered during a study of control samples from healthy donors and cancer patients. The CDR3 length is 17 residues. Germline assignment: CDR1 KGHDR and CDR2 SFDVKD. V was pared by 3 bases and J by 7 bases, with 11 bases of the junction left unmatched. Only in-frame clones appear in the TCRdb table, and some are missing; sequencing was by immunoSEQ multiplex PCR. The sample gives about 120,000 clones, about 87% of which show up once; around 10% is in the top ten. The sample taken for sequencing was blood. The rearrangement uses TRBV24-1 and TRBJ2-2; 9 bases align to TRBD1. The source of this sequence is a man aged 30-40 years in good health. CDR3 sequence (DNA): TGTGCCACCAGTGATACCGGGACAGGGCAACTTCGCGGGGAGCTGTTTTTT. Translation gives CATSDTGTGQLRGELFF.